This T cell receptor (beta chain) emerged from a study of glioma-infiltrating T cells. Findings and caveats of the study: Above-expected tissue-blood divergence occurred in all gliomas, most in low-grade ones. Only very few CDR3 sequences appeared in both tissue and blood.

Per the germline V gene, CDR1 is ENHRY and CDR2 is SYGVKD. V lost 3 bases, J lost 0 bases, and 10 bases lay in between. This CDR3 spans 15 amino acids. This clonotype was detected ten times or more. The antigen is not known. Amplification of TCR alpha and beta CDR3 regions from RNA used iRepertoire nested multiplex PCR. Tissue mRNA or PBMC total RNA, about 90-400 ng, went into one-step reverse transcription and amplification. TCRdb recomputed calls from the multiplex PCR reads with MiXCR, one row per CDR3 protein. The repertoire consists of more than 95,000 distinct CDR3 sequences, with roughly 25% occurring once and the leading ten covering roughly 15%.

V is TRBV10-3 and J is TRBJ2-3; D may be TRBD2 (5 bases). This sequence was found in a human donor with low-grade glioma or glioblastoma, undergoing nonglioma brain surgery, or in good health (not recorded which). Sequences were obtained from glioma tissue, nonneoplastic brain tissue, or PBMCs (not recorded which). CDR3 residues: CAISDYSESTDTQYF. DNA of the CDR3: TGTGCCATCAGTGATTATAGCGAGAGCACAGATACGCAGTATTTT.